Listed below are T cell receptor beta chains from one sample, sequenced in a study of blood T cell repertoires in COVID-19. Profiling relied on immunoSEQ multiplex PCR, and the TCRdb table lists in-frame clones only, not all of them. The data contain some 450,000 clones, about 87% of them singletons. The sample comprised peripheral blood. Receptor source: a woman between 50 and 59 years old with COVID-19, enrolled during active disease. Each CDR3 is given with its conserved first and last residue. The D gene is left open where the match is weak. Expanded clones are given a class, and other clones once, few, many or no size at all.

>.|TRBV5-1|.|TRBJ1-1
CASRMLSQNTEAFF
TGCGCCAGCAGGATGTTAAGCCAGAACACTGAAGCTTTCTTT
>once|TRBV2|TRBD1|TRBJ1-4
CASRTGLKLFF
TGTGCCAGCAGGACAGGGTTGAAACTGTTTTTT
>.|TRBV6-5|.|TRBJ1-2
CASSTPRRGPVGYTF
TGTGCCAGCAGTACCCCCCGGAGAGGGCCTGTCGGCTACACCTTC
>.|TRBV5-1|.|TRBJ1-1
CASSLRENTEAFF
TGCGCCAGCAGCTTGCGAGAGAACACTGAAGCTTTCTTT
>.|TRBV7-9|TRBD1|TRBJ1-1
CASSLAQGASEAFF
TGTGCCAGCAGCTTAGCACAGGGGGCATCGGAAGCTTTCTTT
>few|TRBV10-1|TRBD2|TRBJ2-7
CASSASAGVIYEQYF
TGCGCCAGCAGTGCTTCAGCGGGGGTGATATACGAGCAGTACTTC
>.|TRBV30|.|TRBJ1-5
CAWSSEDTQPQHF
TGTGCCTGGAGCTCCGAGGACACTCAGCCCCAGCATTTT
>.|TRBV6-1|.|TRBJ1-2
CASSEVSGEGDGYTF
TGTGCCAGCAGTGAAGTCAGCGGGGAGGGAGATGGCTACACCTTC
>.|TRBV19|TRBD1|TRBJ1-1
CASSIWDSVNTEAFF
TGTGCCAGTAGTATATGGGACAGCGTGAACACTGAAGCTTTCTTT
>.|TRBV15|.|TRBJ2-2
CATSRDLNTGELFF
TGTGCCACCAGCAGGGACTTGAACACCGGGGAGCTGTTTTTT
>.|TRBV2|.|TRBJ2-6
CASSERTWGESGANVLTF
TGTGCCAGCAGTGAACGTACCTGGGGCGAATCTGGGGCCAACGTCCTGACTTTC
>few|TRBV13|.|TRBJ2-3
CASSPAGAHTDTQYF
TGTGCCAGCAGCCCGGCGGGGGCCCACACAGATACGCAGTATTTT
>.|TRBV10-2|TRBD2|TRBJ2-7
CASSSSGDYEQYF
TGCGCCAGCAGCTCCAGCGGGGATTACGAGCAGTACTTC
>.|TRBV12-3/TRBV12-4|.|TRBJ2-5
CASSFGSQETQYF
TGTGCCAGCAGTTTTGGTAGCCAAGAGACCCAGTACTTC
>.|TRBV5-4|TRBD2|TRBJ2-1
CASTGTSEFSYNEQFF
TGTGCCAGTACCGGGACTAGCGAGTTCTCCTACAATGAGCAGTTCTTC
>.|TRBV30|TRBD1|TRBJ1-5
CAWSRVDRGNNQPQHF
TGTGCCTGGAGTAGGGTTGACAGGGGAAACAATCAGCCCCAGCATTTT
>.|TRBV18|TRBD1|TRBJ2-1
CASSPRTGESSYNEQFF
TGTGCCAGCTCACCCAGGACAGGGGAAAGCTCCTACAATGAGCAGTTCTTC
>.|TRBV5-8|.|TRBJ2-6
CASSLGAEITGANVLTF
TGTGCCAGCAGCTTGGGGGCAGAAATAACGGGGGCCAACGTCCTGACTTTC
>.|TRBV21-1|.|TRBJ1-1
CASSKEQSTEAFF
TGTGCCAGCAGCAAAGAACAGAGCACTGAAGCTTTCTTT
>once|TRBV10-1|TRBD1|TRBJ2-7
CASSRGQGKYF
TGCGCCAGCAGTCGGGGACAGGGAAAGTACTTC
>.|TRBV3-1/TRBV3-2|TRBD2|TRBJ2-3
CASSQDRLAGVTMGDTQYF
TGTGCCAGCAGCCAAGATCGGCTAGCGGGGGTCACAATGGGAGATACGCAGTATTTT
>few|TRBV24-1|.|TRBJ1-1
CATSVDRNTEAFF
TGTGCCACCAGTGTCGACAGGAACACTGAAGCTTTCTTT
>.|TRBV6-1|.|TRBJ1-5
CASSGKDSGPNQPQHF
TGTGCCAGCAGTGGAAAGGACTCCGGCCCAAATCAGCCCCAGCATTTT
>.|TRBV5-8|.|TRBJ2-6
CASSLDRSGANVLTF
TGTGCCAGCAGCTTGGACAGGTCGGGGGCCAACGTCCTGACTTTC
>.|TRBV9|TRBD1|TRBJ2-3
CASSVAGQWDTQYF
TGTGCCAGCAGCGTAGCGGGACAGTGGGATACGCAGTATTTT
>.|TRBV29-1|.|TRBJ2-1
CSVGSGNEQFF
TGCAGCGTTGGTTCGGGGAATGAGCAGTTCTTC
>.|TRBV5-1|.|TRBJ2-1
CASSFWRQVGNEQFF
TGCGCCAGCAGCTTCTGGAGACAGGTTGGGAATGAGCAGTTCTTC
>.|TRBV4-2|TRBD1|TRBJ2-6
CASRRTGDSSGANVLTF
TGTGCCAGCAGAAGGACAGGGGACTCTTCTGGGGCCAACGTCCTGACTTTC
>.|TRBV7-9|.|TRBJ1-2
CASSGPTFNYGYTF
TGTGCCAGCAGCGGGCCTACTTTTAACTATGGCTACACCTTC
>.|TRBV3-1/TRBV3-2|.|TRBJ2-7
CASSLHEGAYEQYF
TGTGCCAGCAGCCTACACGAAGGGGCCTACGAGCAGTACTTC
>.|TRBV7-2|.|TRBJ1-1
CASSPSTGSGSF
TGTGCCAGCAGCCCCTCTACGGGGAGTGGGAGCTTT
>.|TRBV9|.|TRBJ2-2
CASSVPSNTGELFF
TGTGCCAGCAGCGTTCCCAGTAACACCGGGGAGCTGTTTTTT
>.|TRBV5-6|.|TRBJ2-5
CASSRGFSKETQYF
TGTGCCAGCAGTCGGGGGTTTTCTAAAGAGACCCAGTACTTC
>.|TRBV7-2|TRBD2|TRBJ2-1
CASSFGGGFLDEQFF
TGTGCCAGCAGCTTCGGCGGGGGGTTCTTGGATGAGCAGTTCTTC
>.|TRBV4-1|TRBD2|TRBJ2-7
CASSQERTSGTSYEQYF
TGCGCCAGCAGCCAAGAGAGGACTAGCGGGACCTCCTACGAGCAGTACTTC
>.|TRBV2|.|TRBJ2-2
CASSDRLGSPTGELFF
TGTGCCAGCAGTGATCGACTAGGTTCCCCCACCGGGGAGCTGTTTTTT
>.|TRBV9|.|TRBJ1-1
CASSVLVGLNTEAFF
TGTGCCAGCAGCGTTCTCGTTGGCCTGAACACTGAAGCTTTCTTT
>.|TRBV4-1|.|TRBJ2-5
CASSQDGGAGGRKTQYF
TGCGCCAGCAGCCAAGATGGGGGGGCTGGGGGAAGAAAGACCCAGTACTTC
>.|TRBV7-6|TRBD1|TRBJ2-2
CASMHLPGQGIGAGELFF
TGTGCCAGCATGCACCTTCCGGGACAGGGTATAGGCGCCGGGGAGCTGTTTTTT
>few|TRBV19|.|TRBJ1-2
CASTNARSGDNYGYTF
TGTGCCAGTACCAACGCCCGCTCAGGGGATAACTATGGCTACACCTTC
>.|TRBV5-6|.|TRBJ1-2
CASSEYLIGRGFGGYTF
TGTGCCAGCAGCGAATATCTTATAGGGCGGGGATTTGGTGGCTACACCTTC
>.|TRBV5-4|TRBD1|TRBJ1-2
CASSRGGQGGYGYTF
TGTGCCAGCAGCCGGGGGGGACAGGGAGGGTATGGCTACACCTTC
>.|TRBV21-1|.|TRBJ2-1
CASSKATGGSYNEQFF
TGTGCCAGCAGCAAAGCTACGGGAGGCTCCTACAATGAGCAGTTCTTC
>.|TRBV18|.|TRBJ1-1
CASSPGGEPTVAFF
TGTGCCAGCTCACCAGGCGGGGAACCCACGGTGGCTTTCTTT
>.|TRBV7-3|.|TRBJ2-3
CASSSQGRDTQYF
TGTGCCAGCAGCTCCCAGGGGCGAGATACGCAGTATTTT
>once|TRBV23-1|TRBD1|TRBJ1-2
CASPPGLQGVVYGYTF
TGCGCCAGCCCTCCCGGGTTGCAGGGGGTTGTCTATGGCTACACCTTC
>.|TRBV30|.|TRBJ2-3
CAWSRGTQYF
TGTGCCTGGAGCAGGGGTACGCAGTATTTT
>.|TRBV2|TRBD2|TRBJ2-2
CASVAGPGGTGELFF
TGTGCCAGCGTCGCCGGCCCGGGGGGCACCGGGGAGCTGTTTTTT
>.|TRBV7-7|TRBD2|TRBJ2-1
CASSPGPQRGGYNEQFF
TGTGCCAGCAGCCCTGGCCCCCAGCGGGGGGGTTACAATGAGCAGTTCTTC
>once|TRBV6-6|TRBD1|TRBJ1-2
CASSLYLGQILNYGYTF
TGTGCCAGCAGTCTATATTTGGGACAGATCTTGAACTATGGCTACACCTTC
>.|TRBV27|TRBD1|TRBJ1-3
CASSFQDRERTGNTIYF
TGTGCCAGCAGTTTCCAGGACAGGGAAAGAACTGGAAACACCATATATTTT
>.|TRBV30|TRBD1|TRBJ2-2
CAWSETGGLPGELFF
TGTGCCTGGAGTGAAACAGGGGGTCTACCCGGGGAGCTGTTTTTT
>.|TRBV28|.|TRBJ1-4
CASSLSGVGEKLFF
TGTGCCAGCAGTTTATCGGGGGTTGGAGAAAAACTGTTTTTT
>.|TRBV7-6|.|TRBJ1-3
CASSLDGLSSGNTIYF
TGTGCCAGCAGCTTAGACGGACTAAGCTCTGGAAACACCATATATTTT
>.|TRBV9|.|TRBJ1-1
CASTKLGGSTEAFF
TGTGCCAGCACCAAATTGGGGGGTAGCACTGAAGCTTTCTTT
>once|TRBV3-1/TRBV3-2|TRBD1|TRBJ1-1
CASSPSDREAFF
TGTGCCAGCAGCCCCTCGGACAGGGAAGCTTTCTTT
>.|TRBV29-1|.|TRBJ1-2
CSVGPYGYTF
TGCAGCGTTGGGCCCTATGGCTACACCTTC